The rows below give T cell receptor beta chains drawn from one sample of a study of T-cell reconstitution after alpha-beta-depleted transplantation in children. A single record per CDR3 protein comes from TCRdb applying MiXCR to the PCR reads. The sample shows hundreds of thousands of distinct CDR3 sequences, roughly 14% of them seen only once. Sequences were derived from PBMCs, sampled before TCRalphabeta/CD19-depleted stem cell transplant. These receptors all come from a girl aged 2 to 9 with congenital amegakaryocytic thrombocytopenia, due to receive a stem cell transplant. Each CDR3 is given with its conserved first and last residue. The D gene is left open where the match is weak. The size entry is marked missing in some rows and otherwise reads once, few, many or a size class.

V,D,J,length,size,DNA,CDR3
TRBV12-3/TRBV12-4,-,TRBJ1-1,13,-,TGTGCCAGCAGTATCAGGGTTAGCACTGAAGCTTTCTTT,CASSIRVSTEAFF
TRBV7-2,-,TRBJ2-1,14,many,TGTGCCAGCAGCTTAGTGCTGTCGAACAATGAGCAGTTCTTC,CASSLVLSNNEQFF
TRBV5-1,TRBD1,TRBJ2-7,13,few,TGCGCCAGCAGCGCTGGACAGGGGGGAGAGCAGTACTTC,CASSAGQGGEQYF
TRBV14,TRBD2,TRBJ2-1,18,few,TGTGCCAGCAGCCAAGTATATAGCGGGCCAACCTCCTACAATGAGCAGTTCTTC,CASSQVYSGPTSYNEQFF
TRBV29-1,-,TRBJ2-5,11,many,TGCAGCGTTGGGGGATCGTGGACCCAGTACTTC,CSVGGSWTQYF
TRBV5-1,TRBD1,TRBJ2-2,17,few,TGCGCCAGCAGCATACTGGGACAGCCGACGAACACCGGGGAGCTGTTTTTT,CASSILGQPTNTGELFF
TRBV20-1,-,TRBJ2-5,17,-,TGCAGTGCTAGACGCGTCGCAGCGGAGTTACAAGAGTGGACCCAGTACTTC,CSARRVAAELQEWTQYF
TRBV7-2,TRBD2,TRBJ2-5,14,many,TGTGCCAGCAGTCAACTAGCGGGAAAGGAGACCCAGTACTTC,CASSQLAGKETQYF
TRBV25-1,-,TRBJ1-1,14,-,TGTGCCAGCAGTAGACGGGCCCCTAGGCCTGAAGCTTTCTTT,CASSRRAPRPEAFF
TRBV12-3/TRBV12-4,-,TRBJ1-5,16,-,TGTGCCAGCAGTCCAGACGGGCAGCGGAACAATCAGCCCCAGCATTTT,CASSPDGQRNNQPQHF
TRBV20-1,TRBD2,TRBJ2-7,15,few,TGCAGTGCTAGAGATCTAGGGAGGGGACCCTACGAGCAGTACTTC,CSARDLGRGPYEQYF
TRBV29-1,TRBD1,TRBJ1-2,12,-,TGCAGCGTGGACAGGTTTAACTATGGCTACACCTTC,CSVDRFNYGYTF
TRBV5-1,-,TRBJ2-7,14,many,TGCGCCAGCAGCTTCCACAGGGAGGCCTACGAGCAGTACTTC,CASSFHREAYEQYF
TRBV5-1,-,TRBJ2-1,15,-,TGCGCCAGCAGCTTACAAAGGGAGAGGCGTAATGAGCAGTTCTTC,CASSLQRERRNEQFF
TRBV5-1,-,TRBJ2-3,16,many,TGCGCCAGCAGCTTGGCCGGGACACCTAGCACAGATACGCAGTATTTT,CASSLAGTPSTDTQYF
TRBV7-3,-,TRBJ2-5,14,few,TGTGCCAGCAGCTTGCTGGGCAGGGAAGAGACCCAGTACTTC,CASSLLGREETQYF
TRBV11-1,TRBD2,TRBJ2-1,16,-,TGTGCCAGCAGCTTAGGCGGACTAGCGGGAGTTAATGAGCAGTTCTTC,CASSLGGLAGVNEQFF
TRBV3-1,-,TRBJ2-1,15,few,TGTGCCAGCAGGACGACCGGGCAGGGGTACAATGAGCAGTTCTTC,CASRTTGQGYNEQFF
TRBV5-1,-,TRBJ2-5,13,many,TGCGCCAGCAGGTTGGGGACCCAAGAGACCCAGTACTTC,CASRLGTQETQYF
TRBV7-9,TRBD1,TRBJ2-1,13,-,TGTGCCGTCGCCGGGACAGGGGTTAATGAGCAGTTCTTC,CAVAGTGVNEQFF
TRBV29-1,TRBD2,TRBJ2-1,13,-,TGCAGCGCCTGGACTAGCGGGGGTAATGAGCAGTTCTTC,CSAWTSGGNEQFF
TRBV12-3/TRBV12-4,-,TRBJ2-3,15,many,TGTGCCAGCAGTCCTCGGAGGGGGAGCACAGATACGCAGTATTTT,CASSPRRGSTDTQYF
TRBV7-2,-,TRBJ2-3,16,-,TGTGCCAGCAGCTTAGACCGCGGGATTAACACAGATACGCAGTATTTT,CASSLDRGINTDTQYF
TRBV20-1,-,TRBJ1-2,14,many,TGCAGTGCTACGAGGGGAGGAGGAAACTATGGCTACACCTTC,CSATRGGGNYGYTF
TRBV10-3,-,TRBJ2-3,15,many,TGTGCCATCAGTGATTTCTCGAATGGTGGCGATACGCAGTATTTT,CAISDFSNGGDTQYF
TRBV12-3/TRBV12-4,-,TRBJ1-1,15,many,TGTGCCAGCAGTTTAGGCCTACCCGTGGGCACTGAAGCTTTCTTT,CASSLGLPVGTEAFF
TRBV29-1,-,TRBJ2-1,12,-,TGCAGCGTTGCTAGGGGGAGGGATGAGCAGTTCTTC,CSVARGRDEQFF
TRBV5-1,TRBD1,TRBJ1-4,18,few,TGCGCCAGCAGCTTGGCAGGACAGGGGAGCGAGTTGGGTGAAAAACTGTTTTTT,CASSLAGQGSELGEKLFF
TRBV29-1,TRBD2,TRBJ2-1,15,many,TGCAGCGTTCTAGCGGGAGGGCCGCTAATGCTAGAGCAGTTCTTC,CSVLAGGPLMLEQFF
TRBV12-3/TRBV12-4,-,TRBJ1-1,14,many,TGTGCCAGCAGTTTATCGGGGATTCGGCGTGAAGCTTTCTTT,CASSLSGIRREAFF
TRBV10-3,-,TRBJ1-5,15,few,TGTGCCATCAGTGAGTCTCTAGACCAAAATCAGCCCCAGCATTTT,CAISESLDQNQPQHF
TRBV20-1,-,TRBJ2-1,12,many,TGCAGTGCTAGTGCTAGCTTTTGGGAGCAGTTCTTC,CSASASFWEQFF
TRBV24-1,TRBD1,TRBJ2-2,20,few,TGTGCCACCAGTGATTCAGCGGGTTGGGGACAGGGTGTTTCGCCCGGGGAGCTGTTTTTT,CATSDSAGWGQGVSPGELFF